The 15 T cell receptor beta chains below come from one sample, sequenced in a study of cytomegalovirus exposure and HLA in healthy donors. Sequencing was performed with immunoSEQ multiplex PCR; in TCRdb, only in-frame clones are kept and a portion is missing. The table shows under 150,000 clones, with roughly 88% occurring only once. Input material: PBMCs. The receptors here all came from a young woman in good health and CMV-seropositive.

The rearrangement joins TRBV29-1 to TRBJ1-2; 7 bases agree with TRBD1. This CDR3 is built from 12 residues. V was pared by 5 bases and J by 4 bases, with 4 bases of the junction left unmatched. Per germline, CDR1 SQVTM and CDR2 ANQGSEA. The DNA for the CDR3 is TGCAGCGTTCCCAACAGGGGCTATGGCTACACCTTC. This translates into CSVPNRGYGYTF.

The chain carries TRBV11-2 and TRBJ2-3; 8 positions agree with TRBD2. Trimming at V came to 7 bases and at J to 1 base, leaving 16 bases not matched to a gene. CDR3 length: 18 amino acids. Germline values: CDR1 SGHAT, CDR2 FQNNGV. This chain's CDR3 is CASTRIAGGAFGTDTQYF. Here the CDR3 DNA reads TGTGCCAGCACCCGCATAGCCGGGGGGGCCTTTGGCACAGATACGCAGTATTTT.

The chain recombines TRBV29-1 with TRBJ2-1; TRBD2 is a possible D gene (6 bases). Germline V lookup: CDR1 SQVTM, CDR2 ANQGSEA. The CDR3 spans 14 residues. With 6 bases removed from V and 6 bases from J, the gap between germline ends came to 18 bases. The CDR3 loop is CSVVPAGKLNEQFF. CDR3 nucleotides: TGCAGCGTGGTTCCGGCGGGAAAACTCAATGAGCAGTTCTTC.

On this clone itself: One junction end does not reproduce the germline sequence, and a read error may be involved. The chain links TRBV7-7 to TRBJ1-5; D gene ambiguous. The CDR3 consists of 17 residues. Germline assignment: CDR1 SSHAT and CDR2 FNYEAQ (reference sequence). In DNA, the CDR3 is TGTGCTAGCAGATGCCTATGGAATGGCGAGGGCAATCAGCCCCAGCATTTT. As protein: CASRCLWNGEGNQPQHF.

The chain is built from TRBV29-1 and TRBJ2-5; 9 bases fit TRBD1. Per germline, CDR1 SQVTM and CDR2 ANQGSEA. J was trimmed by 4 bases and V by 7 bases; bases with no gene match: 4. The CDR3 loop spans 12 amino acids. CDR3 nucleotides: TGCAGCGCTACAGGGGGCGTAGAGACCCAGTACTTC. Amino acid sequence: CSATGGVETQYF.

CDR3 in amino acids: CASRPPGQGVSPLHF. The CDR3 coding sequence is TGTGCCAGCAGACCACCGGGACAGGGGGTATCACCCCTCCACTTT. The chain employs TRBV27 and TRBJ1-6; TRBD1 matches 11 bases. The CDR3 is made up of 15 amino acids. V gave up 6 bases and J gave up 10 bases; unmatched junction bases: 8. Germline assignment: CDR1 MNHEY and CDR2 SMNVEV (reference sequence).

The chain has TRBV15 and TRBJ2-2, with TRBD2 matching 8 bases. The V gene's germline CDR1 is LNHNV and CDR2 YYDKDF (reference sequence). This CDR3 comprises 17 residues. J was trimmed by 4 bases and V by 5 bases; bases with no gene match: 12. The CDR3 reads CATSFPGTSVSTGELFF. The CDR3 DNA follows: TGTGCCACCAGCTTCCCCGGGACTAGTGTGTCCACCGGGGAGCTGTTTTTT. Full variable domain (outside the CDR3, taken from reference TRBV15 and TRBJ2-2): DAMVIQNPRYQVTQFGKPVTLSCSQTLNHNVMYWYQQKSSQAPKLLFHYYDKDFNNEADTPDNFQSRRPNTSFCFLDIRSPGLGDTAMYLCATSFPGTSVSTGELFFGEGSRLTVL.

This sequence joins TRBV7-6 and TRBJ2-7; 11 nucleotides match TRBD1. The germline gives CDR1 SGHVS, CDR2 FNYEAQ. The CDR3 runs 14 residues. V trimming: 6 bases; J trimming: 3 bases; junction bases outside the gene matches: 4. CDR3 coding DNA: TGTGCCAGCAGAGGACAGGGGGCGGGCTACGAGCAGTACTTC. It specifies CASRGQGAGYEQYF. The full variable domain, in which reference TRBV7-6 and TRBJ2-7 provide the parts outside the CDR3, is GAGVSQSPRYKVTKRGQDVALRCDPISGHVSLYWYRQALGQGPEFLTYFNYEAQQDKSGLPNDRFSAERPEGSISTLTIQRTEQRDSAMYRCASRGQGAGYEQYFGPGTRLTVT.

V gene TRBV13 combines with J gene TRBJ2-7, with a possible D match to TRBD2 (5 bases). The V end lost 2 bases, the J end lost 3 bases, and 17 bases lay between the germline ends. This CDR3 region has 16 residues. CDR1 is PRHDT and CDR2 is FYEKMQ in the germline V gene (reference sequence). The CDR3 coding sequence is TGTGCCAGCAGCTTAACCGGTAGCGTCACCGTCTACGAGCAGTACTTC. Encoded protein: CASSLTGSVTVYEQYF.

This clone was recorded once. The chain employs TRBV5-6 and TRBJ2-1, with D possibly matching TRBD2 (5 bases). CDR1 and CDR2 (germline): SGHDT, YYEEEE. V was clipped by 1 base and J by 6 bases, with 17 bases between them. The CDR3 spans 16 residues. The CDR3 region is CASSLIRLALRNEQFF. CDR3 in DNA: TGTGCCAGCAGCTTGATCAGGCTAGCTTTACGCAATGAGCAGTTCTTC.

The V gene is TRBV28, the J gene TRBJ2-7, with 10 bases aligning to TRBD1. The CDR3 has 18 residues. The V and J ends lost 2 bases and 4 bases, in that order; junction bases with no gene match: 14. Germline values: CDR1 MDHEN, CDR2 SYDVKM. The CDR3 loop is CASSLVGWGQGSEYEQYF. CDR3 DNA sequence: TGTGCCAGCAGTTTAGTGGGGTGGGGACAGGGGAGTGAGTACGAGCAGTACTTC.

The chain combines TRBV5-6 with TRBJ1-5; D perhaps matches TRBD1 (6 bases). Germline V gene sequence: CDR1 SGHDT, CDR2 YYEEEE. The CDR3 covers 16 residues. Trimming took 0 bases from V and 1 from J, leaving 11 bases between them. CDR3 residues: CASSLGAGDSNQPQHF. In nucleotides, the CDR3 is TGTGCCAGCAGCTTGGGTGCAGGGGACAGCAATCAGCCCCAGCATTTT.

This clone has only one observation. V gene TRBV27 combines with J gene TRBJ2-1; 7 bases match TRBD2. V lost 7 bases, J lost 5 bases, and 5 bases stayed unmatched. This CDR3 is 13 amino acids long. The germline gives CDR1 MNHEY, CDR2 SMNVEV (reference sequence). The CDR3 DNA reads TGTGCCAGCAAACACGCGGGGGACAATGAGCAGTTCTTC. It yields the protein CASKHAGDNEQFF.

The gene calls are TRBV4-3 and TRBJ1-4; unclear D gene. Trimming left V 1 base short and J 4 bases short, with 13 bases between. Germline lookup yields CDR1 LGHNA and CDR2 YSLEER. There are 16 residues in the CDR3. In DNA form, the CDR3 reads TGCGCCAGCAGCCAAGTGTTCGGTTTTGGTAATGAAAAACTGTTTTTT. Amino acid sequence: CASSQVFGFGNEKLFF.

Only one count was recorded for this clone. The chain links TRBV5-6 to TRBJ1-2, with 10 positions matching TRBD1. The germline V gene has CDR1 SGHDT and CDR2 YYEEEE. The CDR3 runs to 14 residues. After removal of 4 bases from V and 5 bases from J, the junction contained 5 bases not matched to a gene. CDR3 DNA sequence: TGTGCCAGCAGCGGGGACAGGGGACTTTATGGCTACACCTTC. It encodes CASSGDRGLYGYTF. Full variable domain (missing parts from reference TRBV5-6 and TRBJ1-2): DAGVTQSPTHLIKTRGQQVTLRCSPKSGHDTVSWYQQALGQGPQFIFQYYEEEERQRGNFPDRFSGHQFPNYSSELNVNALLLGDSALYLCASSGDRGLYGYTFGSGTRLTVV.